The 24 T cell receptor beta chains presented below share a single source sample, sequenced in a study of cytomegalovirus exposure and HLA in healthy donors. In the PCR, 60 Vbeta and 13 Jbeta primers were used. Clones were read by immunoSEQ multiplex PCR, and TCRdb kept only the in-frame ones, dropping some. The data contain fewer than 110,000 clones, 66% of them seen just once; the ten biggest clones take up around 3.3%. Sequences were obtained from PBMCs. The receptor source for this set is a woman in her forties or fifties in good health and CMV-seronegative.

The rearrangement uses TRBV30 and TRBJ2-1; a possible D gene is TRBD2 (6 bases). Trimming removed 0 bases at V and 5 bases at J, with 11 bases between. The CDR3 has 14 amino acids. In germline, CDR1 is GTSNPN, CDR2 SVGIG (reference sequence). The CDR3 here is CAWSVFRGNNEQFF. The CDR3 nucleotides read TGTGCCTGGAGTGTATTCCGGGGGAACAATGAGCAGTTCTTC. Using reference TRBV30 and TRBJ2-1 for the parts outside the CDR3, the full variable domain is SQTIHQWPATLVQPVGSPLSLECTVEGTSNPNLYWYRQAAGRGLQLLFYSVGIGQISSEVPQNLSASRPQDRQFILSSKKLLLSDSGFYLCAWSVFRGNNEQFFGPGTRLTVL.

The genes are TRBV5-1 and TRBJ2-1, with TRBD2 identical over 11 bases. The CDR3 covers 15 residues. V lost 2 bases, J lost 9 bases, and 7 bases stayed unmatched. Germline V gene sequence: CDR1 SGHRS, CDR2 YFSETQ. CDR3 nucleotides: TGCGCCAGCAGCTTAACTAGCGGGAGTTTGGGTGAGCAGTTCTTC. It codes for CASSLTSGSLGEQFF.

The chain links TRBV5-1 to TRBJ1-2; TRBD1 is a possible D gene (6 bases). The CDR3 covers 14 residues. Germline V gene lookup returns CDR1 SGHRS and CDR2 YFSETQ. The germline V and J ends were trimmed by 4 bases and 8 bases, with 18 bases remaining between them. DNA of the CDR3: TGCGCCAGCAGCCAAAACACAGGGTCCCACGGCTACACCTTC. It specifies CASSQNTGSHGYTF.

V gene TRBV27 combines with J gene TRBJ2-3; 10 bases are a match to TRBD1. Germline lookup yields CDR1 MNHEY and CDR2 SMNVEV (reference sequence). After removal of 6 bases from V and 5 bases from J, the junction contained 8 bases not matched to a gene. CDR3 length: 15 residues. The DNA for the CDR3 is TGTGCCAGCAGCTACCTGACAGGGGGCGTAGATACGCAGTATTTT. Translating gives CASSYLTGGVDTQYF.

In DNA, the CDR3 is TGCGCCAGCAGCTTAAGATCGGGAAGCTCCTACGAGCAGTACTTC. It yields the protein CASSLRSGSSYEQYF. The rearrangement joins TRBV4-1 to TRBJ2-5; TRBD2 is a possible D gene (5 bases). The J call may be incorrect, as the DNA end agrees better with TRBJ2-7. Germline V gives CDR1 MGHRA, CDR2 YSYEKL. The CDR3 is made up of 15 amino acids.

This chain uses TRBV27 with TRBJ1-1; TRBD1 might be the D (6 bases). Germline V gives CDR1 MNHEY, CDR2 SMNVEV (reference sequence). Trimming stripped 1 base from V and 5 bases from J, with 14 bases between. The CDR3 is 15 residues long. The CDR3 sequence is CASSLYAGVRTEAFF. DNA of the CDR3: TGTGCCAGCAGTTTATATGCAGGGGTGAGGACTGAAGCTTTCTTT.

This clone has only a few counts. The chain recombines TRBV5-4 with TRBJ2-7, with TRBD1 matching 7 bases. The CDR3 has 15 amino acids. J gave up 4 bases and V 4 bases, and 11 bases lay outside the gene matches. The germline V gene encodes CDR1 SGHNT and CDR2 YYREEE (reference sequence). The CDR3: CASSQMVGGGYEQYF. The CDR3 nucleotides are TGTGCCAGCAGCCAAATGGTAGGGGGCGGGTACGAGCAGTACTTC.

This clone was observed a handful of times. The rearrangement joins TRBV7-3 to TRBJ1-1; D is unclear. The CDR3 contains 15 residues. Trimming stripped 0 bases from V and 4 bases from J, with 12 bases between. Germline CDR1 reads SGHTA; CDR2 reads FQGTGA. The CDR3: CASSLTPVPSTEAFF. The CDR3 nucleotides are TGTGCCAGCAGCTTAACCCCAGTCCCAAGCACTGAAGCTTTCTTT. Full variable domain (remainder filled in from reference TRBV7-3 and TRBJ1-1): GAGVSQTPSNKVTEKGKYVELRCDPISGHTALYWYRQSLGQGPEFLIYFQGTGAADDSGLPNDRFFAVRPEGSVSTLKIQRTERGDSAVYLCASSLTPVPSTEAFFGQGTRLTVV.

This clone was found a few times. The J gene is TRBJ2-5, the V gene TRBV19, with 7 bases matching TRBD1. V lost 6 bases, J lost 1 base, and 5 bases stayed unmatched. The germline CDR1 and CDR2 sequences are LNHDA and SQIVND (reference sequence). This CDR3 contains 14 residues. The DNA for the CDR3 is TGTGCCAGTAGGGCAGGGGGAACCCAAGAGACCCAGTACTTC. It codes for CASRAGGTQETQYF.

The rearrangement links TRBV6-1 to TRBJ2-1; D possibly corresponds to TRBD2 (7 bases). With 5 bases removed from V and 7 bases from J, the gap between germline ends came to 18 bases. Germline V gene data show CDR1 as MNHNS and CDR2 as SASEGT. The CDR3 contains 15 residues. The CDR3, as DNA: TGTGCCAGCAGTTCGCGGGGGCCTCAAGGGAATGAGCAGTTCTTC. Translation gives CASSSRGPQGNEQFF.

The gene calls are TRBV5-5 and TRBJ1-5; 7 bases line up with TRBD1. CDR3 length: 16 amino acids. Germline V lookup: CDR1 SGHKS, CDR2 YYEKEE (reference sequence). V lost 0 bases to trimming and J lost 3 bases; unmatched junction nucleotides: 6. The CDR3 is CASSLAKGQNNQPQHF. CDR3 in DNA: TGTGCCAGCAGCTTGGCCAAGGGACAGAACAATCAGCCCCAGCATTTT. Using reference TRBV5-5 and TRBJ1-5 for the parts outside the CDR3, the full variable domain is DAGVTQSPTHLIKTRGQQVTLRCSPISGHKSVSWYQQVLGQGPQFIFQYYEKEERGRGNFPDRFSARQFPNYSSELNVNALLLGDSALYLCASSLAKGQNNQPQHFGDGTRLSIL.

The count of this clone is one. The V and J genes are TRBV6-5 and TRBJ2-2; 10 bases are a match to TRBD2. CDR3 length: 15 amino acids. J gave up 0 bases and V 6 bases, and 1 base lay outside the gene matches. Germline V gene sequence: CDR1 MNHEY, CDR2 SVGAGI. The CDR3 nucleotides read TGTGCCAGCAGACTAGCGGGGACGAACACCGGGGAGCTGTTTTTT. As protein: CASRLAGTNTGELFF.

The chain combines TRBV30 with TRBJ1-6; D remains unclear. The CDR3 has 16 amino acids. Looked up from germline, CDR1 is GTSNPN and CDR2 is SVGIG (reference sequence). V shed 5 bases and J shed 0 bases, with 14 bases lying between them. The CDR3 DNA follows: TGTGCCTGGGAGACGGAGATTAGCTCCTATAATTCACCCCTCCACTTT. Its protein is CAWETEISSYNSPLHF. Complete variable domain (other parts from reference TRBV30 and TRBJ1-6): SQTIHQWPATLVQPVGSPLSLECTVEGTSNPNLYWYRQAAGRGLQLLFYSVGIGQISSEVPQNLSASRPQDRQFILSSKKLLLSDSGFYLCAWETEISSYNSPLHFGNGTRLTVT.

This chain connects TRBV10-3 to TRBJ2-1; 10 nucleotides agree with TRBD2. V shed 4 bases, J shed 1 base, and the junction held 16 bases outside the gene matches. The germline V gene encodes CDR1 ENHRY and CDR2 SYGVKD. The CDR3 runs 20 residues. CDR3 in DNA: TGTGCCATCAGTGGGGGGGGCCTAGCGGGGGCCGTTAGGTCCTACAATGAGCAGTTCTTC. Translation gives CAISGGGLAGAVRSYNEQFF.

The CDR3 sequence is CASSLATTGKTDTQYF. The CDR3 DNA is TGTGCCAGCAGCTTAGCAACCACAGGGAAAACAGATACGCAGTATTTT. V and J are TRBV7-8 and TRBJ2-3; the D gene is possibly TRBD1 (6 bases). The CDR3 is 16 residues long. Germline V lookup: CDR1 SGHVS, CDR2 FQNEAQ. V lost 0 bases, J lost 3 bases, and 13 bases lay in between.

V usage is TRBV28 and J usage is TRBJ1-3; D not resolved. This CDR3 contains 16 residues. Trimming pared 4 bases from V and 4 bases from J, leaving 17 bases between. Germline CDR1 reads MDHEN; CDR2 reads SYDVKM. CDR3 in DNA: TGTGCCAGCAGTTACAGAGCAACCATAGTAGGAAACACCATATATTTT. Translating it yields CASSYRATIVGNTIYF.

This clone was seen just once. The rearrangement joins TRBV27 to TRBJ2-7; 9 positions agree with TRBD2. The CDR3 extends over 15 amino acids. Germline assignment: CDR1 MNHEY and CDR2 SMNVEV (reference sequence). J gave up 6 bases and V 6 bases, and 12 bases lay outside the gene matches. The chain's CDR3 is CASSGTSTPGGEQYF. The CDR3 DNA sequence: TGTGCCAGCAGCGGGACTAGCACCCCAGGCGGCGAGCAGTACTTC.

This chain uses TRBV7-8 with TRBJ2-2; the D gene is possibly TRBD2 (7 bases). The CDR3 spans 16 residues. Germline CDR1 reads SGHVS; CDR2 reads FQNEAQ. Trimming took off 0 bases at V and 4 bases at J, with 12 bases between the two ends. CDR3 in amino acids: CASSLAGGGVTGELFF. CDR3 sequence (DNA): TGTGCCAGCAGCTTAGCGGGAGGGGGGGTCACCGGGGAGCTGTTTTTT.

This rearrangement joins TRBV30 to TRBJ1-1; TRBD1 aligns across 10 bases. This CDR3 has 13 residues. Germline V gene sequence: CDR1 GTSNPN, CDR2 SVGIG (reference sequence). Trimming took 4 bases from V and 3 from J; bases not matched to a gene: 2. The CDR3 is CAWKGQGYTEAFF. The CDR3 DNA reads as TGTGCCTGGAAGGGACAGGGGTACACTGAAGCTTTCTTT.

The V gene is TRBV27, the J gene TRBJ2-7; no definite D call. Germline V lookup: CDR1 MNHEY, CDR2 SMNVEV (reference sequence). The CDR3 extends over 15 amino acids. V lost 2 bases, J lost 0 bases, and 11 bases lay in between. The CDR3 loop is CASSLVYLSSYEQYF. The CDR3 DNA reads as TGTGCCAGCAGTTTAGTCTACCTGAGCTCCTACGAGCAGTACTTC.

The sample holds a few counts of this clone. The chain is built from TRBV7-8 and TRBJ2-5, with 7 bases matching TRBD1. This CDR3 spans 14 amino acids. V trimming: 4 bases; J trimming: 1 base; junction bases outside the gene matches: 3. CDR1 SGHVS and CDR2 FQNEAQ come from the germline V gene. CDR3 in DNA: TGTGCCAGCAGCTCGGGACAGCTCCAAGAGACCCAGTACTTC. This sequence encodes CASSSGQLQETQYF.

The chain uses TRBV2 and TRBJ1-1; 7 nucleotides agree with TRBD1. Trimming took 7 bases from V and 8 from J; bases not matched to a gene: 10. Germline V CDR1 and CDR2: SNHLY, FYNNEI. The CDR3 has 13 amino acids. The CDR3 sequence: CASTGNRGEEAFF. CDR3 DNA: TGTGCCAGCACGGGAAACAGGGGTGAGGAAGCTTTCTTT.

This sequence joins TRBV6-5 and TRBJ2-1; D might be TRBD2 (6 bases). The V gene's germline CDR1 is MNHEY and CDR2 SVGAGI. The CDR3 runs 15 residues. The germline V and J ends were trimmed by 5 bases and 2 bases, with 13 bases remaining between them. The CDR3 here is CASSQGLAPYNEQFF. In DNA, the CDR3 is TGTGCCAGCAGTCAGGGACTGGCCCCCTACAATGAGCAGTTCTTC.

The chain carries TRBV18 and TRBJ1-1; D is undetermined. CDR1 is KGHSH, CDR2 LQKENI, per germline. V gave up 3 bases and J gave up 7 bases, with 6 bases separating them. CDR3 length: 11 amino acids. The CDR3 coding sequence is TGTGCCAGCTCACCTTCTCGTGAAGCTTTCTTT. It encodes CASSPSREAFF.